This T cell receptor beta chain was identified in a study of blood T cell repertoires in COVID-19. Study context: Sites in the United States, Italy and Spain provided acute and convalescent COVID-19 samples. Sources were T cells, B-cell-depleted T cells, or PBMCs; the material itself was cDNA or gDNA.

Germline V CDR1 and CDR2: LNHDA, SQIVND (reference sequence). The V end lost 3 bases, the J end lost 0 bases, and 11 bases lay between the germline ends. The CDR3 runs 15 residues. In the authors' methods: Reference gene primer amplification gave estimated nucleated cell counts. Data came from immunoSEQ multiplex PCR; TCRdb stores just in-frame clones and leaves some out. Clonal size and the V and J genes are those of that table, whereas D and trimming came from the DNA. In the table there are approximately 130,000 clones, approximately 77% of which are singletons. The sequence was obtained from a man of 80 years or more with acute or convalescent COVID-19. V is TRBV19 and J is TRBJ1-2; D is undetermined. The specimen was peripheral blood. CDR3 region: CASSMTRITNYGYTF. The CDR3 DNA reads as TGTGCCAGTAGTATGACTCGAATAACTAACTATGGCTACACCTTC. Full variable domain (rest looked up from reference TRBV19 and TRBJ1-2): DGGITQSPKYLFRKEGQNVTLSCEQNLNHDAMYWYRQDPGQGLRLIYYSQIVNDFQKGDIAEGYSVSREKKESFPLTVTSAQKNPTAFYLCASSMTRITNYGYTFGSGTRLTVV.